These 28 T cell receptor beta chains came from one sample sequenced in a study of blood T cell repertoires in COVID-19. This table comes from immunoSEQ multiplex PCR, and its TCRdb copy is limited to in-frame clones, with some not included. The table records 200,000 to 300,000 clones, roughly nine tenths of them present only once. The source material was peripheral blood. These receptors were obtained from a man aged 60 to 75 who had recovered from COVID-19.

Here the CDR3 reads CASSGRENTEAFF. The CDR3 DNA is TGTGCCAGCAGTGGCCGGGAAAACACTGAAGCTTTCTTT. The genes are TRBV2 and TRBJ1-1; D call uncertain. Trimming removed 4 bases from V and 2 bases from J, with 8 bases in between. The germline gives CDR1 SNHLY, CDR2 FYNNEI. This CDR3 is 13 amino acids long.

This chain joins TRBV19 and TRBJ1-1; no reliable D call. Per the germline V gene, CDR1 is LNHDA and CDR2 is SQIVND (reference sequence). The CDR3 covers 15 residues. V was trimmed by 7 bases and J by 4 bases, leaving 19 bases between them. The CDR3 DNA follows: TGTGCCAGTACCCCCCATTCATCGGGGTTCACTGAAGCTTTCTTT. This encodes CASTPHSSGFTEAFF. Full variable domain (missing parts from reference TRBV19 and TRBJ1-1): DGGITQSPKYLFRKEGQNVTLSCEQNLNHDAMYWYRQDPGQGLRLIYYSQIVNDFQKGDIAEGYSVSREKKESFPLTVTSAQKNPTAFYLCASTPHSSGFTEAFFGQGTRLTVV.

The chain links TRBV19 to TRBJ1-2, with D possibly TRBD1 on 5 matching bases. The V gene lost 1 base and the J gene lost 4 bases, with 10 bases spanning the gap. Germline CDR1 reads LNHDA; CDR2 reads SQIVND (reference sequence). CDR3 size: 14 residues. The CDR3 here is CASSIGRQGYGYTF. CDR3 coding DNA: TGTGCCAGTAGTATAGGTCGGCAGGGCTATGGCTACACCTTC.

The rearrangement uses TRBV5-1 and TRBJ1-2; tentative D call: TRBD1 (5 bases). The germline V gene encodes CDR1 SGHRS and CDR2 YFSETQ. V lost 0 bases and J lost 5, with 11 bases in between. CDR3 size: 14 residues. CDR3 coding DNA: TGCGCCAGCAGCTTGGATGGGGCTGGGTATGGCTACACCTTC. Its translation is CASSLDGAGYGYTF.

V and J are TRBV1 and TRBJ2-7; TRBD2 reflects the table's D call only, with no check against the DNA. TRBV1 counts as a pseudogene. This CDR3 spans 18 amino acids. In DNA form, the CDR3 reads TGCACCAGCAGCCAAGAGTTTAGGGGGGGGCCAGAAAATTACGAGCAGTACTTC. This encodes CTSSQEFRGGPENYEQYF.

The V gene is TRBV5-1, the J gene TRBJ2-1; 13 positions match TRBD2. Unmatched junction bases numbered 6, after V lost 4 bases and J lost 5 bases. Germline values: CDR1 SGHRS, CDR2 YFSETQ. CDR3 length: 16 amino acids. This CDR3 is CASSPEGTSGNNEQFF. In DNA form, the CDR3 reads TGCGCCAGCAGCCCGGAGGGGACTAGCGGGAACAATGAGCAGTTCTTC.

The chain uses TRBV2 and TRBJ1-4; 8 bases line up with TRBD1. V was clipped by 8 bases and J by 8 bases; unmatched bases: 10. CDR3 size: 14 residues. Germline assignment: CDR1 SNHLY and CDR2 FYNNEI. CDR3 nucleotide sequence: TGTGCCAGCGAAAGGGGGACAGGCAGCGAAAAACTGTTTTTT. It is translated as CASERGTGSEKLFF.

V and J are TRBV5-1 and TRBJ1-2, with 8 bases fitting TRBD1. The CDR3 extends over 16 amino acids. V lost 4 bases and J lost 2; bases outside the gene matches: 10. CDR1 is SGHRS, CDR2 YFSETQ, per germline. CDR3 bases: TGCGCCAGCAGCGGTCCCGGGACAGGAGAAAACTATGGCTACACCTTC. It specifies CASSGPGTGENYGYTF.

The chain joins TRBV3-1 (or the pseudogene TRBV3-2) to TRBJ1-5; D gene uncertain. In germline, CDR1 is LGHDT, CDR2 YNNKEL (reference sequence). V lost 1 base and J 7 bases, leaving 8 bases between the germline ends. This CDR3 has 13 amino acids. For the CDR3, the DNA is TGTGCCAGCAGCCAAGGCCCTCGGCAGCCCCAGCATTTT. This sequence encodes CASSQGPRQPQHF.

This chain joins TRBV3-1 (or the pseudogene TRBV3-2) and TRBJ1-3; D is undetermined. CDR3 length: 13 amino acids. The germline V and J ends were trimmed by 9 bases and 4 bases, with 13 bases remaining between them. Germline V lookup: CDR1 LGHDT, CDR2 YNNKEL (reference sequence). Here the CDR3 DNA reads TGTGCCAGTTTCGACCCCGGGGGAAACACCATATATTTT. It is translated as CASFDPGGNTIYF.

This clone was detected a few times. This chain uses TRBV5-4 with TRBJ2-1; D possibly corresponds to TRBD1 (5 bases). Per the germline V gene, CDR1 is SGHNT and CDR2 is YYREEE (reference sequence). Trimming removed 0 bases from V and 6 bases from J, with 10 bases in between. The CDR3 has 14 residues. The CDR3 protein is CASSLATGTNEQFF. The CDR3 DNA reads TGTGCCAGCAGCTTGGCAACAGGCACCAATGAGCAGTTCTTC.

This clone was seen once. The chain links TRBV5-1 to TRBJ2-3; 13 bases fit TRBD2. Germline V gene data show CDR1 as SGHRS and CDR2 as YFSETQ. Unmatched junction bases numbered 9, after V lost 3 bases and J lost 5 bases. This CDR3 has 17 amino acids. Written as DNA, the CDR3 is TGCGCCAGCAGCTGGCGGGGACTAGCGGGACACTTAGATACGCAGTATTTT. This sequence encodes CASSWRGLAGHLDTQYF. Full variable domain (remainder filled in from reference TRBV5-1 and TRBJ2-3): KAGVTQTPRYLIKTRGQQVTLSCSPISGHRSVSWYQQTPGQGLQFLFEYFSETQRNKGNFPGRFSGRQFSNSRSEMNVSTLELGDSALYLCASSWRGLAGHLDTQYFGPGTRLTVL.

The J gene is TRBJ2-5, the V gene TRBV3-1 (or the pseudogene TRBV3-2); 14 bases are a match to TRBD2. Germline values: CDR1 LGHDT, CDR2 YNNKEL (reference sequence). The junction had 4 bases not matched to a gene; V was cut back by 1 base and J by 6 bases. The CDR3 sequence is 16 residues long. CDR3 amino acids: CASSQGTSGGSKTQYF. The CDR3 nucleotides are TGTGCCAGCAGCCAAGGGACTAGCGGGGGGTCGAAGACCCAGTACTTC.

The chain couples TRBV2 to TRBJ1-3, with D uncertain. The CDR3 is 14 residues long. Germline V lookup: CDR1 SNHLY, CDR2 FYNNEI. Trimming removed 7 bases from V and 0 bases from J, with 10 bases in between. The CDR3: CASIVDHSGNTIYF. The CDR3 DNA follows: TGTGCCAGCATCGTAGATCACTCTGGAAACACCATATATTTT.

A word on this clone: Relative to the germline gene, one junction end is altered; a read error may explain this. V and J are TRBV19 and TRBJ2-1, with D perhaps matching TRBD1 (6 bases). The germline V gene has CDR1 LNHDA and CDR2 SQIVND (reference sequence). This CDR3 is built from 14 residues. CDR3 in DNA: TGTGCCAGTAGTTTTTATTTGGGACACAATGAGCGGTTCTTC. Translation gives CASSFYLGHNERFF.

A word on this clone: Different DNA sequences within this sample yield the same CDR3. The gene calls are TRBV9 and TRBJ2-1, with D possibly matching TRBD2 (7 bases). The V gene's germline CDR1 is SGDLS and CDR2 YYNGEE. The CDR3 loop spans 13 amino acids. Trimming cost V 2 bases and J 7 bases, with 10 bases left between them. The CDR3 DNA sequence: TGTGCCAGCAGCGTGGGGGGGCCAAATGAGCAGTTCTTC. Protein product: CASSVGGPNEQFF.

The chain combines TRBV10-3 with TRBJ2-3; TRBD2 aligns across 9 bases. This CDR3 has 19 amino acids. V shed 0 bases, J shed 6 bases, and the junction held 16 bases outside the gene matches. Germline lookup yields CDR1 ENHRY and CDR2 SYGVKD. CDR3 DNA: TGTGCCATCAGTGAGTCGAAGGGGGAAGCGGGGGGCCGGGCGGATACGCAGTATTTT. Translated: CAISESKGEAGGRADTQYF.

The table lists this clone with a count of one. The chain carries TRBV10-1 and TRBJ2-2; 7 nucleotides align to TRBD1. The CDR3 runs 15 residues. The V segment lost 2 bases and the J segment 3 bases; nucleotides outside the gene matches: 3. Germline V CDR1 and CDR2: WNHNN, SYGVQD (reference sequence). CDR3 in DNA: TGCGCCAGCAGTGAGGCAGGGGGTTACACCGGGGAGCTGTTTTTT. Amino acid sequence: CASSEAGGYTGELFF.

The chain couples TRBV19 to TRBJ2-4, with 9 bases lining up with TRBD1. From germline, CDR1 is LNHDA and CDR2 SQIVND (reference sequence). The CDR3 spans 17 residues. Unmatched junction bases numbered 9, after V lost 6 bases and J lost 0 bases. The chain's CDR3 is CASRGTGINLAKNIQYF. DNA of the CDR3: TGTGCCAGTAGAGGGACAGGGATTAATCTAGCCAAAAACATTCAGTACTTC.

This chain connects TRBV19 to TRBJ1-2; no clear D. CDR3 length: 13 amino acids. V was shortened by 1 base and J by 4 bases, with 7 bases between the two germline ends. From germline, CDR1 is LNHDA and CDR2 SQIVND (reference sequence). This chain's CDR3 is CASSIVNSYGYTF. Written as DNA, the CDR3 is TGTGCCAGTAGTATAGTTAACAGCTATGGCTACACCTTC. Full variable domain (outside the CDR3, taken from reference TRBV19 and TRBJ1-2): DGGITQSPKYLFRKEGQNVTLSCEQNLNHDAMYWYRQDPGQGLRLIYYSQIVNDFQKGDIAEGYSVSREKKESFPLTVTSAQKNPTAFYLCASSIVNSYGYTFGSGTRLTVV.

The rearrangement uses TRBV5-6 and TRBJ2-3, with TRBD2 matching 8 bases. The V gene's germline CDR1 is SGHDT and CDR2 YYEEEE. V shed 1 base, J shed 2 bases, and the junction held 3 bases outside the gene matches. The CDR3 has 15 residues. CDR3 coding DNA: TGTGCCAGCAGCTTGCCTAGCGGGTACACAGATACGCAGTATTTT. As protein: CASSLPSGYTDTQYF. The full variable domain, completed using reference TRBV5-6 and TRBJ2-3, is DAGVTQSPTHLIKTRGQQVTLRCSPKSGHDTVSWYQQALGQGPQFIFQYYEEEERQRGNFPDRFSGHQFPNYSSELNVNALLLGDSALYLCASSLPSGYTDTQYFGPGTRLTVL.

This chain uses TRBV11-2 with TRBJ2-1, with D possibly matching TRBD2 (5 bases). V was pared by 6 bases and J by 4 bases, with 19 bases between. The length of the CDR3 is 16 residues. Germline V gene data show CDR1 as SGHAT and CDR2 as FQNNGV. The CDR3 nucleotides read TGTGCCAGCAGTTTTACTGGCGGGCGCGGGTACAATGAGCAGTTCTTC. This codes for CASSFTGGRGYNEQFF.

CDR3 sequence (DNA): TGTGCCAGCGAAAGGTGGGGGGGCGCAAGCACCGGGGAGCTGTTTTTT. This translates into CASERWGGASTGELFF. The chain has TRBV5-5 and TRBJ2-2, with D possibly matching TRBD2 (7 bases). This CDR3 comprises 16 residues. Deletions cut 7 bases from V and 4 bases from J, with 20 bases between. Germline V gene data show CDR1 as SGHKS and CDR2 as YYEKEE (reference sequence).

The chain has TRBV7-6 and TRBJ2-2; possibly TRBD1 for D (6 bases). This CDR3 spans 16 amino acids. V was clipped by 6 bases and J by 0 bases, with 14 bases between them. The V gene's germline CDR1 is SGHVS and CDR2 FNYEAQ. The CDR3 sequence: CASSLPGQSNTGELFF. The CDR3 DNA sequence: TGTGCCAGCAGTTTACCGGGACAATCGAACACCGGGGAGCTGTTTTTT.

CDR3 DNA: TGCGCCAGCAGCAGAGGGACAGAGGGCGAGCAGTACTTC. As protein: CASSRGTEGEQYF. V usage is TRBV10-2 and J usage is TRBJ2-7, with 7 bases lining up with TRBD1. Germline CDR1 reads WSHSY; CDR2 reads SAAADI. This CDR3 contains 13 residues. With V trimmed by 6 bases and J by 6 bases, 8 bases remained unmatched.

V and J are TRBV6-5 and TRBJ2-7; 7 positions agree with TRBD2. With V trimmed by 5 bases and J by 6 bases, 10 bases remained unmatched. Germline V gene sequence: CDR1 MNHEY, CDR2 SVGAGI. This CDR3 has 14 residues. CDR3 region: CASSRGVRGVEQYF. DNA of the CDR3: TGTGCCAGCAGTAGAGGGGTACGGGGGGTCGAGCAGTACTTC.

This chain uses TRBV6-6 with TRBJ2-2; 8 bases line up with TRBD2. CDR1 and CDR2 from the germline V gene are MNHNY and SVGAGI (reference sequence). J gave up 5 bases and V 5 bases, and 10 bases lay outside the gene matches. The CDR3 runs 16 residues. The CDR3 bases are TGTGCCAGCAGTCGAAGCAAGGGACTAGAAACCGGGGAGCTGTTTTTT. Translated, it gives CASSRSKGLETGELFF.

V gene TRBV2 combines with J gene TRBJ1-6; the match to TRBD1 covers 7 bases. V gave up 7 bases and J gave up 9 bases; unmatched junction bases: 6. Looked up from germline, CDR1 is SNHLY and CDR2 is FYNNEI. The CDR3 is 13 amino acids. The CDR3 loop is CASTGRGSSPLHF. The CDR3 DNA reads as TGTGCCAGCACGGGCAGGGGGTCTTCACCCCTCCACTTT. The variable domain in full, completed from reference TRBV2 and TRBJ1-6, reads EPEVTQTPSHQVTQMGQEVILRCVPISNHLYFYWYRQILGQKVEFLVSFYNNEISEKSEIFDDQFSVERPDGSNFTLKIRSTKLEDSAMYFCASTGRGSSPLHFGNGTRLTVT.